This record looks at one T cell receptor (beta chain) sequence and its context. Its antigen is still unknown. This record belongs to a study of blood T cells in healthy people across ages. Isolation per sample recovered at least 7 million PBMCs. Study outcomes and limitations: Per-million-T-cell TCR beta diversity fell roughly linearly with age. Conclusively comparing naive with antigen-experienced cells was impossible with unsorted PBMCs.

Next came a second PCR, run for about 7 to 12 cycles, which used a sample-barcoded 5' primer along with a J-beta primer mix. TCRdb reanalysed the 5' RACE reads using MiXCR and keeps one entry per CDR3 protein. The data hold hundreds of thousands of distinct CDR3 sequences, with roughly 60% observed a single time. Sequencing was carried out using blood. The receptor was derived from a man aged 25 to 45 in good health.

DNA of the CDR3: TGTGCCACCAGTGAACCTGGACAGGGGAGGTCAAAGTTCTTC. Amino acids: CATSEPGQGRSKFF. V is TRBV24-1 and J is TRBJ2-1; 9 nucleotides line up with TRBD1. This CDR3 contains 14 residues. V lost 4 bases to trimming and J lost 14 bases; unmatched junction nucleotides: 11. Germline CDR1 reads KGHDR; CDR2 reads SFDVKD.